The 12 T cell receptor beta chains below all came from one sample that was sequenced in a study of response to subunit inactivated influenza vaccine. TCRdb ran MiXCR on the RT-PCR reads and lists one entry per CDR3 protein. The sample records hundreds of thousands of distinct CDR3 sequences, 10% to 15% being singletons. Sample: PBMCs from blood, taken 40 to 50 days after vaccination. Receptors were obtained from a middle-aged man who received an inactivated influenza vaccine.

A few counts support this clonotype. V usage is TRBV19 and J usage is TRBJ2-1; 11 nucleotides agree with TRBD2. CDR3 size: 14 residues. V dropped 4 bases and J dropped 9; count of bases not matched to a gene: 5. CDR1 and CDR2 from the germline V gene are LNHDA and SQIVND (reference sequence). The chain's CDR3 is CASSSLAGGGEQFF. In DNA form, the CDR3 reads TGTGCCAGTAGTAGTCTAGCGGGAGGAGGTGAGCAGTTCTTC.

This clonotype was counted many times. The V and J genes are TRBV15 and TRBJ2-7; the D is unclear. This CDR3 is built from 15 residues. Germline V gene lookup returns CDR1 LNHNV and CDR2 YYDKDF (reference sequence). Between the trimmed V and J ends, which lost 0 bases and 1 base, there was a span of 10 bases. The CDR3 DNA follows: TGTGCCACCAGCAGAGAACAGATTGGGTCCTACGAGCAGTACTTC. The encoded protein is CATSREQIGSYEQYF.

This clonotype has at least ten counts. The rearrangement joins TRBV20-1 to TRBJ2-7; 8 nucleotides line up with TRBD2. CDR3 length: 15 amino acids. The germline CDR1 and CDR2 sequences are DFQATT and SNEGSKA (reference sequence). V trimming: 0 bases; J trimming: 6 bases; junction bases outside the gene matches: 10. The DNA of the CDR3 is TGCAGTGCTAGAGATCTCTCGCGGGGGGACCGCGAGCAGTACTTC. Amino acid sequence: CSARDLSRGDREQYF.

This clonotype has at least ten counts. CDR3 residues: CASSLTPEGYEQYF. Here the CDR3 DNA reads TGTGCCAGCAGTTTAACCCCGGAGGGATACGAGCAGTACTTC. The chain is built from TRBV12-3 or TRBV12-4 and TRBJ2-7; maybe TRBD2 (6 bases). The CDR3 runs 14 residues. The germline V and J ends were trimmed by 2 bases and 4 bases, with 12 bases remaining between them.

This clonotype showed up many times. The chain couples TRBV20-1 to TRBJ1-2, with D possibly TRBD1 on 5 matching bases. The CDR3 is 13 amino acids. Trimming removed 3 bases at V and 5 bases at J, with 13 bases between. Per germline, CDR1 DFQATT and CDR2 SNEGSKA (reference sequence). This chain's CDR3 is CSARARPGYGYTF. The CDR3 DNA sequence: TGCAGTGCTAGGGCCCGGCCAGGGTATGGCTACACCTTC.

The V and J genes are TRBV4-2 and TRBJ2-5, with D hard to call. CDR3 length equals 15 residues. Germline assignment: CDR1 LGHNA and CDR2 YNFKEQ. V was cut by 1 base and J by 6 bases, with 15 bases left in between. CDR3 DNA: TGTGCCAGCAGCCAAGGGACCATTAACGGACAGACCCAGTACTTC. As protein: CASSQGTINGQTQYF.

The rearrangement joins TRBV12-3 or TRBV12-4 to TRBJ2-6; D is possibly TRBD1 (6 bases). V was clipped by 6 bases and J by 2 bases, with 14 bases between them. The CDR3 sequence is 16 residues long. The CDR3 DNA is TGTGCCAGCAGCCGACACAGGGAGACTGGGGCCAACGTCCTGACTTTC. Translation: CASSRHRETGANVLTF.

This clonotype occurred many times. CDR3 in amino acids: CASRGDRGIGNSPLHF. Here the CDR3 DNA reads TGTGCCAGCAGAGGGGACAGGGGAATCGGGAATTCACCCCTCCACTTT. The chain is built from TRBV12-3 or TRBV12-4 and TRBJ1-6; 10 positions agree with TRBD1. Trimming cost V 6 bases and J 7 bases; bases outside gene matches: 9. This CDR3 region has 16 residues.

This chain connects TRBV28 to TRBJ2-3, with 13 bases identical to TRBD2. The CDR3 runs 18 residues. V dropped 6 bases and J dropped 0; count of bases not matched to a gene: 9. Per germline, CDR1 MDHEN and CDR2 SYDVKM. CDR3 nucleotides: TGTGCCAGCAGACACTATCCGGGACTAGCGGGGAGCACAGATACGCAGTATTTT. It encodes CASRHYPGLAGSTDTQYF.

In its sample, this clonotype was seen many times. V usage is TRBV5-1 and J usage is TRBJ1-1, with D unclear. The germline V gene encodes CDR1 SGHRS and CDR2 YFSETQ. V was pared by 0 bases and J by 0 bases, with 6 bases between. The CDR3 extends over 14 amino acids. The CDR3 is CASSLDTVNTEAFF. CDR3 in DNA: TGCGCCAGCAGCTTGGACACCGTGAACACTGAAGCTTTCTTT.

This clonotype came up a few times. The rearrangement links TRBV11-2 to TRBJ1-1, with a weak D call TRBD1 (6 bases). Germline V lookup: CDR1 SGHAT, CDR2 FQNNGV. The CDR3 is made up of 15 amino acids. Trimming took 1 base from V and 2 from J, leaving 11 bases between them. CDR3 in amino acids: CASSLARGLNTEAFF. The CDR3 DNA reads TGTGCCAGCAGCTTAGCCAGGGGTCTAAACACTGAAGCTTTCTTT.

The table lists this clonotype with a few counts. The chain links TRBV12-3 or TRBV12-4 to TRBJ1-1; 7 bases fit TRBD1. The CDR3 extends over 14 amino acids. With V trimmed by 10 bases and J by 2 bases, 10 bases remained unmatched. The CDR3 is CANKPGTDNTEAFF. DNA for the CDR3: TGTGCCAATAAACCCGGGACAGACAACACTGAAGCTTTCTTT.